Below, 30 T cell receptor beta chains from the same sample are listed, as sequenced in a study of blood T cell repertoires in COVID-19. Produced via immunoSEQ multiplex PCR; TCRdb's table is partial and in-frame only. The sample shows 150,000 to 200,000 clones, roughly 87% of them seen only once. Material for sequencing was PBMCs or T cells enriched from blood (not recorded which). Every receptor here comes from a woman aged 50 to 60 who had recovered from COVID-19.

This chain connects TRBV3-1 (or the pseudogene TRBV3-2) to TRBJ1-6; D gene unclear. There are 14 residues in the CDR3. CDR1 LGHDT and CDR2 YNNKEL come from the germline V gene (reference sequence). Trimming took off 0 bases at V and 13 bases at J, with 13 bases between the two ends. CDR3 bases: TGTGCCAGCAGCCAAGAGGCGGGGATGAGGCCCCTCCACTTT. Translating it yields CASSQEAGMRPLHF.

V gene TRBV3-1 (or the pseudogene TRBV3-2) combines with J gene TRBJ2-1, with 11 bases identical to TRBD2. Germline V gives CDR1 LGHDT, CDR2 YNNKEL (reference sequence). This CDR3 is 20 amino acids long. V shed 0 bases and J 0 bases; nucleotides not matched to a gene: 10. The CDR3 spells CASSQERGGLAATSYNEQFF. CDR3 sequence (DNA): TGTGCCAGCAGCCAAGAGAGGGGGGGACTAGCGGCCACCTCCTACAATGAGCAGTTCTTC.

The rearrangement links TRBV7-3 to TRBJ1-2, with D perhaps matching TRBD1 (6 bases). The V and J ends lost 1 base and 4 bases respectively, with 25 bases between them. In germline, CDR1 is SGHTA, CDR2 FQGTGA. This CDR3 is built from 19 residues. CDR3 sequence (DNA): TGTGCCAGCAGCTTAAAAGGGAGCACAGGGCCAGCCACTATCTATGGCTACACCTTC. Amino acid sequence: CASSLKGSTGPATIYGYTF. The whole variable domain, filled in from reference TRBV7-3 and TRBJ1-2, reads GAGVSQTPSNKVTEKGKYVELRCDPISGHTALYWYRQSLGQGPEFLIYFQGTGAADDSGLPNDRFFAVRPEGSVSTLKIQRTERGDSAVYLCASSLKGSTGPATIYGYTFGSGTRLTVV.

The V gene is TRBV5-4, the J gene TRBJ2-7; the D is unclear. The CDR3 is made up of 13 amino acids. V lost 4 bases, J lost 1 base, and 9 bases lay in between. Germline V CDR1 and CDR2: SGHNT, YYREEE (reference sequence). This CDR3 reads CASSHGSSYEQYF. CDR3 in DNA: TGTGCCAGCAGCCACGGGTCGTCCTACGAGCAGTACTTC.

A single count supports this clone. J is TRBJ2-3 and V is TRBV5-1; 9 nucleotides line up with TRBD2. The ends lost 4 bases at V and 0 bases at J; junction bases unmatched: 6. CDR1 SGHRS and CDR2 YFSETQ come from the germline V gene. This CDR3 has 16 residues. The CDR3, as DNA: TGCGCCAGCAGCACCGGGACTAGCAGTAGCACAGATACGCAGTATTTT. It is translated as CASSTGTSSSTDTQYF.

The chain carries TRBV4-1 and TRBJ1-4, with TRBD1 matching 7 bases. The germline V gene has CDR1 MGHRA and CDR2 YSYEKL. Trimming removed 0 bases from V and 4 bases from J; junction bases left unmatched: 14. This CDR3 is built from 19 residues. The CDR3 DNA is TGCGCCAGCAGCCAAGAACACACAGGGGCCCACCACCGTAATGAAAAACTGTTTTTT. It yields the protein CASSQEHTGAHHRNEKLFF.

This clone was detected once. The rearrangement joins TRBV28 to TRBJ2-3, with D possibly matching TRBD2 (5 bases). The CDR3 loop spans 15 amino acids. In germline, CDR1 is MDHEN, CDR2 SYDVKM. Trimming took 3 bases from V and 3 from J, leaving 13 bases between them. The CDR3 is CASSLFGSGTDTQYF. CDR3 coding DNA: TGTGCCAGCAGTTTGTTTGGGTCGGGGACAGATACGCAGTATTTT.

The chain couples TRBV7-8 to TRBJ2-1; the match to TRBD2 covers 9 bases. The germline V gene has CDR1 SGHVS and CDR2 FQNEAQ. V dropped 5 bases and J dropped 10; count of bases not matched to a gene: 9. This CDR3 has 14 residues. The DNA for the CDR3 is TGTGCCAGCAGCACACTAGCGGGTGGCGGGGAGCAGTTCTTC. Its protein is CASSTLAGGGEQFF.

The rearrangement joins TRBV18 to TRBJ2-5; TRBD1 is a possible D gene (6 bases). Trimming shortened V by 3 bases and J by 1 base, and 9 bases separated the two germline ends. The CDR3 extends over 14 amino acids. The germline V gene has CDR1 KGHSH and CDR2 LQKENI. CDR3 coding DNA: TGTGCCAGCTCACCGTCACAGGGCCAAGAGACCCAGTACTTC. This sequence encodes CASSPSQGQETQYF.

The gene calls are TRBV18 and TRBJ2-3; TRBD2 aligns across 11 bases. V was clipped by 4 bases and J by 5 bases; unmatched bases: 11. CDR3 size: 17 residues. CDR1 is KGHSH and CDR2 is LQKENI in the germline V gene. The CDR3 sequence: CASSLAGGAALGDTQYF. The DNA for the CDR3 is TGTGCCAGCTCACTAGCGGGAGGGGCCGCCCTTGGAGATACGCAGTATTTT.

The genes are TRBV3-1 (or the pseudogene TRBV3-2) and TRBJ1-2; 7 bases align to TRBD1. The CDR3 contains 14 residues. V lost 3 bases, J lost 8 bases, and 9 bases stayed unmatched. CDR1 is LGHDT and CDR2 is YNNKEL in the germline V gene (reference sequence). CDR3 nucleotide sequence: TGTGCCAGCAGCCAGACTGACAGGGTGAGCGGCTACACCTTC. Translated: CASSQTDRVSGYTF.

This clone was seen only once. The CDR3 DNA is TGTGCCAGCAGTTACTCGGGACTGAACATCGTAGGCTACACCTTC. Translation gives CASSYSGLNIVGYTF. The chain recombines TRBV6-5 with TRBJ1-2; perhaps TRBD1 as D (5 bases). CDR1 is MNHEY and CDR2 is SVGAGI in the germline V gene. The CDR3 is made up of 15 amino acids. Between the trimmed V and J ends, which lost 0 bases and 8 bases, there was a span of 16 bases.

V usage is TRBV30 and J usage is TRBJ2-4; weak D call: TRBD2 (6 bases). The CDR3 has 17 amino acids. Germline V gene data show CDR1 as GTSNPN and CDR2 as SVGIG (reference sequence). V was clipped by 0 bases and J by 2 bases, with 17 bases between them. The CDR3 nucleotides are TGTGCCTGGAGTGTCGGGGGAAGGAGGGGTCCCAAAAACATTCAGTACTTC. Its translation is CAWSVGGRRGPKNIQYF.

The CDR3 nucleotides are TGTGCCAGCAGCCCAAGGACGGGCAGGGGTTCATTTTACGAGCAGTACTTC. This codes for CASSPRTGRGSFYEQYF. This chain uses TRBV7-2 with TRBJ2-7; D may be TRBD1 (6 bases). Germline V lookup: CDR1 SGHTA, CDR2 FQGNSA. V was cut by 5 bases and J by 4 bases, with 24 bases left in between. This CDR3 has 17 residues.

The chain combines TRBV2 with TRBJ2-1; 12 bases map to TRBD2. Germline CDR1 SNHLY, CDR2 FYNNEI. The CDR3 covers 15 residues. The V and J ends lost 7 bases and 10 bases, in that order; junction bases with no gene match: 11. CDR3 nucleotide sequence: TGTGCCAGCATCCCCGGGACTAGCGGGCGTTCGGAGCAGTTCTTC. Translated: CASIPGTSGRSEQFF.

The chain recombines TRBV11-2 with TRBJ1-5, with 11 bases lining up with TRBD1. Per the germline V gene, CDR1 is SGHAT and CDR2 is FQNNGV. The CDR3 is 16 amino acids. The ends lost 2 bases at V and 7 bases at J; junction bases unmatched: 7. Written as DNA, the CDR3 is TGTGCCAGCAGCTTATCAACCGGGACAGGGGGACAGCCCCAGCATTTT. This translates into CASSLSTGTGGQPQHF.

V usage is TRBV12-2 and J usage is TRBJ2-7; the D call in the table, TRBD2, was not verified against the DNA. TRBV12-2 constitutes a pseudogene. The length of the CDR3 is 19 residues. The CDR3 nucleotides are TGTGCAAGTCACGGACGGGGCAGGGGCGTTAGCGGGAGGTTCTACGAGCAGTACTTC. Translation gives CASHGRGRGVSGRFYEQYF.

This clone was seen just once. The V gene is TRBV11-2, the J gene TRBJ2-1, with 9 nucleotides matching TRBD2. V shed 1 base, J shed 4 bases, and the junction held 11 bases outside the gene matches. Germline V CDR1 and CDR2: SGHAT, FQNNGV. The CDR3 totals 18 residues. The CDR3 sequence: CASSLVLSSGMSYNEQFF. The CDR3 DNA is TGTGCCAGCAGCTTAGTTCTGTCTAGCGGGATGAGTTACAATGAGCAGTTCTTC. Full variable domain (missing parts from reference TRBV11-2 and TRBJ2-1): EAGVAQSPRYKIIEKRQSVAFWCNPISGHATLYWYQQILGQGPKLLIQFQNNGVVDDSQLPKDRFSAERLKGVDSTLKIQPAKLEDSAVYLCASSLVLSSGMSYNEQFFGPGTRLTVL.

The chain employs TRBV24-1 and TRBJ2-1, with 8 bases fitting TRBD2. The CDR3 length is 16 residues. V dropped 2 bases and J dropped 5; count of bases not matched to a gene: 7. Germline values: CDR1 KGHDR, CDR2 SFDVKD. CDR3 sequence: CATSDSSGTRDNEQFF. Written as DNA, the CDR3 is TGTGCCACCAGTGATTCATCAGGGACTAGAGACAATGAGCAGTTCTTC.

J is TRBJ1-1 and V is TRBV27; TRBD1 aligns across 10 bases. This CDR3 region has 18 residues. Germline CDR1 and CDR2: MNHEY and SMNVEV (reference sequence). V lost 2 bases to trimming and J lost 0 bases; unmatched junction nucleotides: 9. The CDR3 coding sequence is TGTGCCAGCAGTTTAGACGGGACAGGGGCTTACATGAACACTGAAGCTTTCTTT. Protein: CASSLDGTGAYMNTEAFF.

This clone has a single count. V usage is TRBV5-1 and J usage is TRBJ2-7, with 13 bases matching TRBD2. This CDR3 has 16 amino acids. Germline assignment: CDR1 SGHRS and CDR2 YFSETQ. With 1 base clipped from V and 5 bases from J, the junction kept 6 bases outside the gene matches. CDR3 protein: CASSLSRTSGSDEQYF. The CDR3 DNA sequence: TGCGCCAGCAGCTTGTCCAGGACTAGCGGGAGCGACGAGCAGTACTTC.

V and J are TRBV25-1 and TRBJ2-5; D may be TRBD1 (6 bases). The CDR3 is made up of 14 amino acids. Germline V gene lookup returns CDR1 MGHDK and CDR2 SYGVNS. V lost 4 bases to trimming and J lost 4 bases, with 13 bases between them. CDR3 coding DNA: TGTGCCAGCAGTGGGCGGCGAGGGGGAGAGACCCAGTACTTC. Translated: CASSGRRGGETQYF.

This clone was detected a few times. The V and J genes are TRBV3-1 (or the pseudogene TRBV3-2) and TRBJ1-5, with 9 bases matching TRBD1. This CDR3 is 14 amino acids long. Germline V lookup: CDR1 LGHDT, CDR2 YNNKEL (reference sequence). Losses at the gene ends were 4 bases for V and 9 bases for J; bases not matched to a gene: 7. In DNA form, the CDR3 reads TGTGCCAGCAGCCTGGGACAGGGCGTAGGGCCCCAGCATTTT. Its translation: CASSLGQGVGPQHF.

This rearrangement joins TRBV11-2 to TRBJ2-3; tentatively, D is TRBD2 (5 bases). Germline CDR1 SGHAT, CDR2 FQNNGV. V lost 2 bases and J lost 1, with 10 bases in between. The CDR3 is 15 residues long. The CDR3 DNA reads as TGTGCCAGCAGCTTAAGGATCGGGGGCACAGATACGCAGTATTTT. This translates into CASSLRIGGTDTQYF.

For this clone: Additional DNA sequences in this sample encode the identical CDR3. The chain couples TRBV19 to TRBJ1-2; 9 bases match TRBD1. CDR1 and CDR2 (germline): LNHDA, SQIVND (reference sequence). V shed 1 base and J 6 bases; nucleotides not matched to a gene: 3. The CDR3 runs 14 residues. The CDR3 DNA sequence: TGTGCCAGTAGTATAGGGGACAGGGCGAATGGCTACACCTTC. Residues: CASSIGDRANGYTF.

This chain uses TRBV13 with TRBJ2-2; D may be TRBD1 (5 bases). The germline V gene has CDR1 PRHDT and CDR2 FYEKMQ (reference sequence). V was clipped by 5 bases and J by 1 base, with 17 bases between them. This CDR3 is built from 17 residues. This CDR3 is CASSPSRQILNTGELFF. DNA for the CDR3: TGTGCCAGCAGCCCTAGTCGACAGATTTTGAACACCGGGGAGCTGTTTTTT.

This chain links TRBV24-1 with TRBJ2-3; possibly TRBD2 for D (5 bases). Per the germline V gene, CDR1 is KGHDR and CDR2 is SFDVKD. Deletions cut 0 bases from V and 1 base from J, with 10 bases between. This CDR3 comprises 16 residues. The CDR3 bases are TGTGCCACCAGTGATTTGTCGGGGTCGGGCACAGATACGCAGTATTTT. The encoded protein is CATSDLSGSGTDTQYF.

This rearrangement joins TRBV2 to TRBJ2-1; 7 bases agree with TRBD1. The CDR3 spans 12 residues. CDR1 is SNHLY and CDR2 is FYNNEI in the germline V gene. V was pared by 8 bases and J by 10 bases, with 8 bases of the junction left unmatched. CDR3: CASGRQGNEQFF. CDR3 DNA sequence: TGTGCCAGCGGGAGACAGGGAAACGAGCAGTTCTTC. The full variable domain, its missing parts supplied by reference TRBV2 and TRBJ2-1, is EPEVTQTPSHQVTQMGQEVILRCVPISNHLYFYWYRQILGQKVEFLVSFYNNEISEKSEIFDDQFSVERPDGSNFTLKIRSTKLEDSAMYFCASGRQGNEQFFGPGTRLTVL.

The V and J genes are TRBV29-1 and TRBJ1-1, with 8 positions matching TRBD1. From germline, CDR1 is SQVTM and CDR2 ANQGSEA. V trimming: 6 bases; J trimming: 1 base; junction bases outside the gene matches: 7. The CDR3 has 14 residues. The CDR3 DNA reads TGCAGCGTGGACAGGGACAGGCCGAACACTGAAGCTTTCTTT. Translation: CSVDRDRPNTEAFF.

The chain uses TRBV27 and TRBJ1-5; perhaps TRBD1 as D (6 bases). V was clipped by 6 bases and J by 4 bases, with 13 bases between them. This CDR3 is built from 14 residues. Germline V gives CDR1 MNHEY, CDR2 SMNVEV (reference sequence). The CDR3 here is CASRPWDNNQPQHF. Here the CDR3 DNA reads TGTGCCAGCAGACCCTGGGACAATAATCAGCCCCAGCATTTT.